Shown below are 13 T cell receptor beta chains from a single sample sequenced in a study of a mutant IDH1 vaccine in newly diagnosed glioma. Their recognized antigens are unknown. The time point denotes: week 23, last vaccination. The content of each vaccine dose was 300 ug of mutant IDH1 20-mer peptide, and topical imiquimod accompanied it. The protocol was immunoSEQ multiplex PCR, while the TCRdb copy is restricted to in-frame clones and leaves out a portion. Of about 44,000 clones in the sample, approximately 90% were seen once. The source material was PBMCs, sampled from a glioma patient whose treatment included an IDH1 peptide vaccine. Receptors originate from a man aged 45-65 years with glioma.

CDR3 DNA sequence: TGTGCCAGCAGCTTAGCGAAGGGACAGGGGGTTGTGGGCCAGTACTTC. Encoded protein: CASSLAKGQGVVGQYF. J is TRBJ2-7 and V is TRBV7-9, with TRBD1 matching 11 bases. With V trimmed by 0 bases and J by 10 bases, 11 bases remained unmatched. This CDR3 is built from 16 residues. Germline CDR1 reads SEHNR; CDR2 reads FQNEAQ (reference sequence).

The chain joins TRBV15 to TRBJ2-7; possibly TRBD1 for D (6 bases). Trimming shortened V by 5 bases and J by 3 bases, and 8 bases separated the two germline ends. This CDR3 comprises 12 residues. Germline CDR1 is LNHNV and CDR2 is YYDKDF (reference sequence). CDR3 nucleotide sequence: TGTGCCACCAGCCTGGACAGCTACGAGCAGTACTTC. This translates into CATSLDSYEQYF.

The V call is TRBV5-1, the J call TRBJ2-3, with no clear D. The V gene's germline CDR1 is SGHRS and CDR2 YFSETQ. The V and J ends lost 1 base and 4 bases respectively, with 13 bases between them. The CDR3 totals 15 residues. The CDR3 DNA follows: TGCGCCAGCAGCTTGACAGTTCTTACGGCAGATACGCAGTATTTT. It yields the protein CASSLTVLTADTQYF.

The V call is TRBV5-1, the J call TRBJ2-7; 13 bases align to TRBD2. V was clipped by 4 bases and J by 7 bases; unmatched bases: 11. Germline loops: CDR1 SGHRS, CDR2 YFSETQ. The length of the CDR3 is 16 residues. The CDR3 DNA is TGCGCCAGCAGCAGTCGGGGACTAGCGGGGTCGGGTGAGCAGTACTTC. Its protein product is CASSSRGLAGSGEQYF.

The V gene is TRBV2, the J gene TRBJ2-3, with TRBD2 matching over 9 bases. V trimming: 6 bases; J trimming: 3 bases; junction bases outside the gene matches: 4. This CDR3 is 14 amino acids long. Germline-derived CDR1 and CDR2 are SNHLY and FYNNEI. The CDR3 sequence is CASRLAGMTDTQYF. As DNA, the CDR3 is TGTGCCAGCAGGCTAGCGGGAATGACAGATACGCAGTATTTT.

Written as DNA, the CDR3 is TGCAGCGCAGACAGTTCCCAAGAGACCCAGTACTTC. Its translation: CSADSSQETQYF. This chain connects TRBV29-1 to TRBJ2-5; possibly TRBD1 for D (5 bases). Trimming pared 7 bases from V and 1 base from J, leaving 10 bases between. The CDR3 length is 12 residues. Germline loops: CDR1 SQVTM, CDR2 ANQGSEA.

The chain joins TRBV13 to TRBJ2-7, with 12 bases lining up with TRBD1. Germline loops: CDR1 PRHDT, CDR2 FYEKMQ (reference sequence). This CDR3 has 18 residues. V gave up 5 bases and J gave up 6 bases; unmatched junction bases: 17. CDR3 in DNA: TGTGCCAGCAGCCTTCGGGCTCCCGGGACAGGGGGCGCGGTCGAGCAGTACTTC. It encodes CASSLRAPGTGGAVEQYF.

This chain uses TRBV6-1 with TRBJ2-5; 10 bases agree with TRBD2. The V gene end was trimmed by 7 bases and the J gene end by 5 bases; junction bases not matched to a gene: 10. Germline V lookup: CDR1 MNHNS, CDR2 SASEGT. This CDR3 is 15 amino acids long. The chain's CDR3 is CASNQNLAGVETQYF. CDR3 coding DNA: TGTGCCAGCAACCAGAACCTAGCGGGGGTTGAGACCCAGTACTTC.

This clone was observed once. This chain connects TRBV9 to TRBJ2-2; no reliable D call. V shed 1 base and J shed 8 bases, with 9 bases lying between them. This CDR3 spans 13 amino acids. Germline V gene sequence: CDR1 SGDLS, CDR2 YYNGEE. The CDR3 DNA reads TGTGCCAGCAGCGTAACCATCCTGGGGGAGCTGTTTTTT. As protein: CASSVTILGELFF.

This sequence joins TRBV9 and TRBJ1-3; 9 bases match TRBD1. After removal of 3 bases from V and 0 bases from J, the junction contained 16 bases not matched to a gene. The V gene's germline CDR1 is SGDLS and CDR2 YYNGEE. The CDR3 totals 20 residues. The CDR3 nucleotides read TGTGCCAGCAGCGCCCTACCCGGGACAGGGCAACTCAGCTCTGGAAACACCATATATTTT. Amino acid sequence: CASSALPGTGQLSSGNTIYF.

This sequence joins TRBV5-4 and TRBJ2-1, with D possibly matching TRBD1 (6 bases). Germline V lookup: CDR1 SGHNT, CDR2 YYREEE (reference sequence). V was cut by 2 bases and J by 7 bases, with 22 bases left in between. The CDR3 has 17 amino acids. CDR3 protein: CASSFAHRVRGGNEQFF. In DNA form, the CDR3 reads TGTGCCAGCAGCTTTGCTCACAGGGTTAGAGGCGGGAATGAGCAGTTCTTC.

The gene calls are TRBV5-1 and TRBJ2-7; 7 positions agree with TRBD1. V was pared by 2 bases and J by 2 bases, with 4 bases of the junction left unmatched. CDR3 length: 14 amino acids. The germline gives CDR1 SGHRS, CDR2 YFSETQ. The CDR3 nucleotides read TGCGCCAGCAGCTTACAGGGGTACCCCTACGAGCAGTACTTC. Its translation is CASSLQGYPYEQYF.

J is TRBJ1-1 and V is TRBV7-9; no firm D call. The CDR3 extends over 14 amino acids. Germline CDR1 reads SEHNR; CDR2 reads FQNEAQ (reference sequence). V gave up 5 bases and J gave up 7 bases, with 17 bases separating them. In DNA, the CDR3 is TGTGCCAGCAGCCTCACCAGGACGATAAATGAAGCTTTCTTT. Translating gives CASSLTRTINEAFF.